The rows below give T cell receptor beta chains drawn from one sample of a study of cytomegalovirus exposure and HLA in healthy donors. This table comes from immunoSEQ multiplex PCR, and its TCRdb copy is limited to in-frame clones, with some not included. The table includes about 140,000 clones, about 70% detected once. Sequenced: PBMCs. The source is a young man in good health and CMV-seronegative. CDR3s include the opening cysteine and the closing phenylalanine or tryptophan. The D gene is left open where the match is weak. Expanded clones are given a class, and other clones once, few, many or no size at all.

D gene | clone size | J gene | CDR3 length | V gene | CDR3 protein | CDR3 DNA
TRBD2 | . | TRBJ2-3 | 14 | TRBV5-1 | CASKAGGQVDTQYF | TGCGCCAGCAAAGCGGGGGGGCAAGTAGATACGCAGTATTTT
TRBD2 | . | TRBJ2-1 | 17 | TRBV5-1 | CASSSPGLAGASREQFF | TGCGCCAGCAGCTCGCCGGGACTAGCGGGGGCCTCTCGGGAGCAGTTCTTC
. | once | TRBJ1-1 | 14 | TRBV4-1 | CASSLDIENTEAFF | TGCGCCAGCAGCCTGGACATCGAAAACACTGAAGCTTTCTTT
. | once | TRBJ1-1 | 15 | TRBV19 | CASKRQAVMNTEAFF | TGTGCCAGTAAAAGGCAGGCAGTAATGAACACTGAAGCTTTCTTT
. | . | TRBJ1-3 | 13 | TRBV27 | CASSFSSGNTIYF | TGTGCCAGCAGTTTCTCCTCTGGAAACACCATATATTTT
TRBD1 | once | TRBJ2-1 | 15 | TRBV7-2 | CASSSRDRVAAEQFF | TGTGCCAGCAGCTCCCGGGACAGGGTGGCGGCTGAGCAGTTCTTC
. | few | TRBJ1-1 | 13 | TRBV7-8 | CASSFREGAEAFF | TGTGCCAGCAGCTTCCGAGAAGGAGCTGAAGCTTTCTTT
TRBD1 | . | TRBJ1-1 | 15 | TRBV4-2 | CASSQDGTGNTEAFF | TGTGCCAGCAGCCAAGACGGGACAGGGAACACTGAAGCTTTCTTT
. | once | TRBJ2-7 | 16 | TRBV25-1 | CASSPRWGRVGHEQYF | TGTGCCAGCAGCCCACGGTGGGGCAGGGTAGGGCACGAGCAGTACTTC
TRBD1 | . | TRBJ2-3 | 15 | TRBV5-1 | CAGGPGTGGTDTQYF | TGCGCCGGAGGGCCGGGGACAGGGGGAACAGATACGCAGTATTTT
TRBD1 | . | TRBJ2-7 | 14 | TRBV5-1 | CASASRDSFYEQYF | TGCGCCAGCGCCAGCCGGGACAGCTTTTACGAGCAGTACTTC
TRBD1 | . | TRBJ1-2 | 13 | TRBV2 | CASRHRDSYGYTF | TGTGCCAGCAGACACCGGGACAGCTATGGCTACACCTTC
. | . | TRBJ1-5 | 14 | TRBV6-6 | CASRPQGTDQPQHF | TGTGCCAGCAGACCCCAGGGTACGGATCAGCCCCAGCATTTT
. | few | TRBJ2-5 | 16 | TRBV25-1 | CASSEREGQNQETQYF | TGTGCCAGCAGTGAGAGGGAGGGACAAAACCAAGAGACCCAGTACTTC
TRBD1 | . | TRBJ1-6 | 15 | TRBV7-9 | CASRPGTGYNSPLHF | TGTGCCAGCAGACCGGGGACAGGCTATAATTCACCCCTCCACTTT
. | once | TRBJ1-1 | 14 | TRBV18 | CASSPGGGQTEAFF | TGTGCCAGCTCACCTGGGGGGGGCCAGACTGAAGCTTTCTTT
TRBD2 | . | TRBJ2-1 | 16 | TRBV11-2 | CASSLSVSSGYNEQFF | TGTGCCAGCAGCTTAAGTGTCTCTAGCGGGTACAATGAGCAGTTCTTC
TRBD2 | . | TRBJ2-7 | 17 | TRBV28 | CASSSYSSGGTDYEQYF | TGTGCCAGCAGTTCTTATAGTAGCGGGGGGACCGACTACGAGCAGTACTTC
. | . | TRBJ1-1 | 13 | TRBV27 | CASSPQTETEAFF | TGTGCCAGCAGTCCACAGACAGAGACCGAAGCTTTCTTT
. | . | TRBJ1-2 | 15 | TRBV5-6 | CASSLYRVASYGYTF | TGTGCCAGCAGCTTGTACAGGGTAGCCTCCTATGGCTACACCTTC
. | . | TRBJ1-4 | 17 | TRBV7-6 | CASSLALRAGGNEKLFF | TGTGCCAGCAGCTTAGCGCTAAGGGCCGGGGGGAATGAAAAACTGTTTTTT
. | . | TRBJ2-7 | 13 | TRBV7-3 | CASSSQDSYEQYF | TGTGCCAGCAGCTCACAAGACTCCTACGAGCAGTACTTC
. | . | TRBJ2-7 | 15 | TRBV7-6 | CASSWNEGRGGEQYF | TGTGCCAGCAGCTGGAATGAGGGTAGGGGGGGAGAGCAGTACTTC
. | . | TRBJ2-1 | 16 | TRBV19 | CASSTVAGRAYNEQFF | TGTGCCAGTAGTACCGTTGCGGGACGCGCCTACAATGAGCAGTTCTTC
. | . | TRBJ1-4 | 17 | TRBV11-2 | CASSLDARIATNEKLFF | TGTGCCAGCAGCTTAGATGCCAGAATTGCAACTAATGAAAAACTGTTTTTT
TRBD1 | . | TRBJ1-1 | 18 | TRBV19 | CASKGLTGQGPPNTEAFF | TGTGCCAGTAAGGGTTTAACAGGACAGGGGCCTCCGAACACTGAAGCTTTCTTT
TRBD2 | . | TRBJ2-7 | 16 | TRBV2 | CASFPWTSGLTYEQYF | TGTGCCAGCTTCCCTTGGACTAGCGGGCTTACCTACGAGCAGTACTTC
TRBD2 | . | TRBJ2-1 | 15 | TRBV5-1 | CASSLVPGGPNEQFF | TGCGCCAGCAGCTTGGTTCCGGGGGGGCCCAATGAGCAGTTCTTC
. | . | TRBJ2-7 | 12 | TRBV6-1 | CASRSVAYEQYF | TGTGCCAGCAGGTCGGTGGCCTACGAGCAGTACTTC
TRBD1 | . | TRBJ2-7 | 14 | TRBV27 | CASSLGTGSYEQYF | TGTGCCAGCAGTCTGGGGACAGGGTCCTACGAGCAGTACTTC
. | few | TRBJ1-5 | 15 | TRBV2 | CASHRGGASNQPQHF | TGTGCCAGCCATCGCGGCGGAGCTAGCAATCAGCCCCAGCATTTT
. | once | TRBJ1-3 | 16 | TRBV5-1 | CASSLASPGWGNTIYF | TGCGCCAGCAGCTTGGCCAGTCCAGGGTGGGGAAACACCATATATTTT
. | few | TRBJ2-7 | 13 | TRBV6-1 | CASSVDSYYEQYF | TGTGCCAGCAGCGTGGACTCCTACTACGAGCAGTACTTC
. | . | TRBJ2-4 | 16 | TRBV15 | CATSREGALAKNIQYF | TGTGCCACCAGCAGAGAGGGGGCACTAGCCAAAAACATTCAGTACTTC
. | . | TRBJ1-5 | 13 | TRBV9 | CASSVQDGGAQHF | TGTGCCAGCAGCGTACAGGACGGAGGGGCCCAGCATTTT
TRBD1 | . | TRBJ2-7 | 14 | TRBV13 | CASSRDRGSGEQYF | TGTGCCAGCAGCCGGGACAGGGGATCGGGCGAGCAGTACTTC
. | . | TRBJ2-5 | 14 | TRBV27 | CASSLSGGYETQYF | TGTGCCAGCAGTTTATCGGGGGGTTACGAGACCCAGTACTTC
. | . | TRBJ1-4 | 14 | TRBV30 | CAWTLSATNEKLFF | TGTGCCTGGACCCTCAGCGCAACTAATGAAAAACTGTTTTTT
. | . | TRBJ2-5 | 17 | TRBV5-4 | CASSLGSLVAVEETQYF | TGTGCCAGCAGCTTGGGATCGCTAGTCGCCGTTGAAGAGACCCAGTACTTC